This T cell receptor (beta chain) was captured in a study of blood T cell repertoires in COVID-19. This CDR3 comprises 14 residues. The V end lost 5 bases, the J end lost 3 bases, and 13 bases lay between the germline ends. The germline V gene encodes CDR1 MDHEN and CDR2 SYDVKM. In the authors' methods: Estimates of nucleated cell counts were drawn from the amplification of reference gene primers. Libraries were prepared by immunoSEQ multiplex PCR; TCRdb keeps only in-frame clonotypes and omits some of them. D and trimming come from the DNA, and the V and J calls and clone size come from that table. The data show about 310,000 clones, roughly 84% seen once.

This receptor was identified in a man aged 45-60 years with active or convalescent COVID-19. The chain has TRBV28 and TRBJ1-2; D uncertain. Sequencing used peripheral blood. The DNA for the CDR3 is TGTGCCAGCAGTACTTACAGATGGCACTATGGCTACACCTTC. The encoded protein is CASSTYRWHYGYTF.